Each of the 10 T cell receptor beta chains below was sequenced from the same sample in a study of T cells in Graves' hyperthyroidism and ophthalmopathy. TCR beta CDR3 regions were amplified from RNA transcripts. In the first-round RT-PCR of the TCR CDR3, the HTBI primer set was used. Each CDR3 protein is one row after TCRdb ran MiXCR on the multiplex PCR reads. The sample comprises 750,000 to 950,000 distinct CDR3 sequences, over 35% of which are singletons, and around 10% rests with the top ten. Sequences were obtained from blood. Source of these receptors: a man aged 18 to 30 with Graves' hyperthyroidism.

The chain links TRBV6-4 to TRBJ1-4; TRBD1 matches 7 bases. The CDR3 extends over 15 amino acids. The germline V gene encodes CDR1 MRHNA and CDR2 SNTAGT. After removal of 6 bases from V and 3 bases from J, the junction contained 7 bases not matched to a gene. The CDR3 DNA sequence: TGTGCCAGCAGCGCGGGACAGCGACCTAATGAAAAACTGTTTTTT. It yields the protein CASSAGQRPNEKLFF.

The chain employs TRBV7-2 and TRBJ2-7; TRBD1 matches 7 bases. Looked up from germline, CDR1 is SGHTA and CDR2 is FQGNSA. The CDR3 covers 15 residues. The ends lost 1 base at V and 4 bases at J; junction bases unmatched: 7. The CDR3 DNA sequence: TGTGCCAGCAGCTTAGAAGTTCAGGGGGAGTACGAGCAGTACTTC. Translation gives CASSLEVQGEYEQYF.

The rearrangement links TRBV4-1 to TRBJ1-2, with 10 bases lining up with TRBD1. CDR1 MGHRA and CDR2 YSYEKL come from the germline V gene. V dropped 5 bases and J dropped 7; count of bases not matched to a gene: 10. This CDR3 is built from 15 residues. The CDR3 loop is CASSVPGQGLVGYTF. DNA for the CDR3: TGCGCCAGCAGCGTTCCGGGACAGGGGTTAGTTGGCTACACCTTC.

The chain couples TRBV29-1 to TRBJ2-3, with TRBD1 matching 7 bases. The CDR3 has 14 amino acids. Germline trimming cut 5 bases from V and 1 base from J; bases unmatched to any gene: 6. Germline values: CDR1 SQVTM, CDR2 ANQGSEA. Here the CDR3 reads CSVYRGGGTDTQYF. The CDR3 bases are TGCAGCGTTTACAGGGGTGGCGGCACAGATACGCAGTATTTT.

The genes are TRBV10-3 and TRBJ2-7; 13 bases match TRBD2. CDR3 size: 17 residues. J lost 2 bases, V lost 5 bases, and 9 bases had no gene match. Germline values: CDR1 ENHRY, CDR2 SYGVKD. The CDR3 reads CAISPGLAGTGTYEQYF. The CDR3, as DNA: TGTGCCATCAGTCCGGGACTAGCGGGGACAGGGACCTACGAGCAGTACTTC.

This clonotype was seen ten or more times. This chain connects TRBV7-9 to TRBJ1-2; D possibly corresponds to TRBD1 (5 bases). The germline V gene has CDR1 SEHNR and CDR2 FQNEAQ (reference sequence). The CDR3 is 13 amino acids. Trimming stripped 5 bases from V and 8 bases from J, with 15 bases between. CDR3 amino acids: CASSTTGPRGYTF. The DNA of the CDR3 is TGTGCCAGCAGCACCACAGGCCCTAGGGGCTACACCTTC. The variable domain in full, with the rest retrieved from reference TRBV7-9 and TRBJ1-2, is DTGVSQNPRHKITKRGQNVTFRCDPISEHNRLYWYRQTLGQGPEFLTYFQNEAQLEKSRLLSDRFSAERPKGSFSTLEIQRTEQGDSAMYLCASSTTGPRGYTFGSGTRLTVV.

This clonotype was detected ten times or more. This chain links TRBV29-1 with TRBJ2-5; a weak D match, TRBD2 (6 bases). The length of the CDR3 is 12 residues. Germline-derived CDR1 and CDR2 are SQVTM and ANQGSEA. V dropped 5 bases and J dropped 5 bases, with 12 bases sitting between them. CDR3 region: CSVRGGRETQYF. The CDR3 bases are TGCAGCGTTCGTGGGGGGAGGGAGACCCAGTACTTC. The full variable domain, completed using reference TRBV29-1 and TRBJ2-5, is SAVISQKPSRDICQRGTSLTIQCQVDSQVTMMFWYRQQPGQSLTLIATANQGSEATYESGFVIDKFPISRPNLTFSTLTVSNMSPEDSSIYLCSVRGGRETQYFGPGTRLLVL.

The V call is TRBV5-1, the J call TRBJ2-7; TRBD1 is a possible D gene (7 bases). CDR3 length: 14 residues. Germline CDR1 and CDR2: SGHRS and YFSETQ. The germline V and J ends were trimmed by 4 bases and 3 bases, with 14 bases remaining between them. The CDR3 bases are TGCGCCAGCAGCATGGAGGGGGCCCTCTACGAGCAGTACTTC. Amino acid sequence: CASSMEGALYEQYF.

CDR3 residues: CATRGLAAYEQYF. In DNA form, the CDR3 reads TGTGCCACCAGGGGGCTAGCGGCCTACGAGCAGTACTTC. The V gene is TRBV10-3, the J gene TRBJ2-7; tentatively, D is TRBD1 (8 bases). This CDR3 region has 13 residues. CDR1 and CDR2 from the germline V gene are ENHRY and SYGVKD. V lost 10 bases, J lost 2 bases, and 15 bases lay in between.

This chain links TRBV15 with TRBJ1-5, with 9 bases identical to TRBD1. The CDR3 sequence is 15 residues long. The junction had 4 bases not matched to a gene; V was cut back by 4 bases and J by 3 bases. Looked up from germline, CDR1 is LNHNV and CDR2 is YYDKDF (reference sequence). The CDR3 DNA is TGTGCCACCAGCAAGGACAGGGGAGACAATCAGCCCCAGCATTTT. Translation: CATSKDRGDNQPQHF. Based on the CDR3 plus reference TRBV15 and TRBJ1-5, the full variable domain is DAMVIQNPRYQVTQFGKPVTLSCSQTLNHNVMYWYQQKSSQAPKLLFHYYDKDFNNEADTPDNFQSRRPNTSFCFLDIRSPGLGDTAMYLCATSKDRGDNQPQHFGDGTRLSIL.